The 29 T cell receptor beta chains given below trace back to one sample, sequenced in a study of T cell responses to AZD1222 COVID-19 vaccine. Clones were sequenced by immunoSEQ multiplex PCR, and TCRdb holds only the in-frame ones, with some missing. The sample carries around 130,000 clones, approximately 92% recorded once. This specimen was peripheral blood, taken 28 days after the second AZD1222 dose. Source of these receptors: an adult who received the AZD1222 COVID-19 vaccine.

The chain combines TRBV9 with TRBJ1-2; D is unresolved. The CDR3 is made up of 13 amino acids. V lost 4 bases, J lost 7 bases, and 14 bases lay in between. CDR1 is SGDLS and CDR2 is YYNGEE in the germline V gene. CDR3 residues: CASSPPVPGGYTF. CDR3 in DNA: TGTGCCAGCAGCCCTCCCGTCCCGGGTGGCTACACCTTC. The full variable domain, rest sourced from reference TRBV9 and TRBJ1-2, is DSGVTQTPKHLITATGQRVTLRCSPRSGDLSVYWYQQSLDQGLQFLIQYYNGEERAKGNILERFSAQQFPDLHSELNLSSLELGDSALYFCASSPPVPGGYTFGSGTRLTVV.

CDR3 amino acids: CASPPPDNEQFF. DNA of the CDR3: TGTGCCAGCCCCCCCCCTGACAATGAGCAGTTCTTC. V usage is TRBV12-3 or TRBV12-4 and J usage is TRBJ2-1, with D unresolved. V was shortened by 8 bases and J by 5 bases, with 10 bases between the two germline ends. The CDR3 loop spans 12 amino acids.

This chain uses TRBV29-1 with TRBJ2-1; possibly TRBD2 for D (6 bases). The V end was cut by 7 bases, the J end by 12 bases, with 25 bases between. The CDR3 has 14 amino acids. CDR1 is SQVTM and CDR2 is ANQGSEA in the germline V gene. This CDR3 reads CSALKVADPLGQFF. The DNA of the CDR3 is TGCAGCGCCCTCAAGGTAGCGGACCCTTTGGGGCAGTTCTTC.

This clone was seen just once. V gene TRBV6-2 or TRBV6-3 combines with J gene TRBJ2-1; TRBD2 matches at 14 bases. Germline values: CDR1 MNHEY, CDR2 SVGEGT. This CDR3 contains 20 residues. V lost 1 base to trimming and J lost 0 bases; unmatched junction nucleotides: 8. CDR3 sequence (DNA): TGTGCCAGCAGTTACTATTCGGGACTAGCGGGAGTGAACTCCTACAATGAGCAGTTCTTC. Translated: CASSYYSGLAGVNSYNEQFF.

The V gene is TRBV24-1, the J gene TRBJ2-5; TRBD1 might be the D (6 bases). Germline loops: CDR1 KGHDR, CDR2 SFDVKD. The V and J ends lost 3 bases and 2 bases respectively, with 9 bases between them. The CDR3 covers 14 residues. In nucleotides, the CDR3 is TGTGCCACCAGTGATCGGACAGCTCAAGAGACCCAGTACTTC. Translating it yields CATSDRTAQETQYF.

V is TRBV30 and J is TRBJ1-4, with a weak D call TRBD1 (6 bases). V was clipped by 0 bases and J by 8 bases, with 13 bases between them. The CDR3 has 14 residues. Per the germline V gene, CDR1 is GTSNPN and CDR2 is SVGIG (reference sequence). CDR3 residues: CAWSVRGGYEKLFF. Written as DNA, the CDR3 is TGTGCCTGGAGTGTAAGGGGGGGATACGAAAAACTGTTTTTT. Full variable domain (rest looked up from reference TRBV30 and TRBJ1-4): SQTIHQWPATLVQPVGSPLSLECTVEGTSNPNLYWYRQAAGRGLQLLFYSVGIGQISSEVPQNLSASRPQDRQFILSSKKLLLSDSGFYLCAWSVRGGYEKLFFGSGTQLSVL.

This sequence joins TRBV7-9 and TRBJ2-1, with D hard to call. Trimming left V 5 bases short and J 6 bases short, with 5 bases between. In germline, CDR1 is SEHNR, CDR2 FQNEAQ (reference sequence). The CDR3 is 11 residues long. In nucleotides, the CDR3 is TGTGCCAGCAGCAACAGCAATGAGCAGTTCTTC. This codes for CASSNSNEQFF.

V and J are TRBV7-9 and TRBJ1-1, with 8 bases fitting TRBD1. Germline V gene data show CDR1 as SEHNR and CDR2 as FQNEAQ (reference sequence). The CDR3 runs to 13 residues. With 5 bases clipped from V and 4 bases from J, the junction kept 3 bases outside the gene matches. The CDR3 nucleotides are TGTGCCAGCAGCACTACAGGGGGCACTGAAGCTTTCTTT. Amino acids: CASSTTGGTEAFF.

The DNA for the CDR3 is TGTGCCGTCAGAGGGCGCGGGGGCCGCACCGGGGAGCTGTTTTTT. Protein product: CAVRGRGGRTGELFF. This chain joins TRBV19 and TRBJ2-2; tentative D call: TRBD2 (7 bases). Germline V CDR1 and CDR2: LNHDA, SQIVND (reference sequence). The CDR3 sequence is 15 residues long. V was shortened by 11 bases and J by 4 bases, with 20 bases between the two germline ends.

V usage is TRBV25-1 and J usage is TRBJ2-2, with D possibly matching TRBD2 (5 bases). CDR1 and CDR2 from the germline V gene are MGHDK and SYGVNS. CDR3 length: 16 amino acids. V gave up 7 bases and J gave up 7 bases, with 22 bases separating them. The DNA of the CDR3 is TGTGCCAGCAAATCTGTAGCTCCCTACCGGGACGGGGAGCTGTTTTTT. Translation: CASKSVAPYRDGELFF.

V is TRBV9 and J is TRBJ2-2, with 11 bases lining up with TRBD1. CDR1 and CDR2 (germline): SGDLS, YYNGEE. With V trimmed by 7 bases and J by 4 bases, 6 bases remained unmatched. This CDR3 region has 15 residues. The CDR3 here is CASGGTGGATGELFF. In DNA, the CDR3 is TGTGCCAGCGGGGGGACAGGGGGTGCCACCGGGGAGCTGTTTTTT.

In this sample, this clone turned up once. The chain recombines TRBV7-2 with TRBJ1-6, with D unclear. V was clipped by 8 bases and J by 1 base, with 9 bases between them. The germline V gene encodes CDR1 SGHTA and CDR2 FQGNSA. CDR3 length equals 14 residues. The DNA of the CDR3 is TGTGCCAGCCATTCCGGTTCCTATAATTCACCCCTCCACTTT. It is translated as CASHSGSYNSPLHF.

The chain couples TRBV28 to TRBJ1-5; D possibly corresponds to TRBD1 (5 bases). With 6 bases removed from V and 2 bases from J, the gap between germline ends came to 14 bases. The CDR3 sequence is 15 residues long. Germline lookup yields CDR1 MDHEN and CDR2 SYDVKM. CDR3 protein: CASSQGPQGNQPQHF. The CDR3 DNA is TGTGCCAGCAGCCAGGGACCCCAGGGCAATCAGCCCCAGCATTTT.

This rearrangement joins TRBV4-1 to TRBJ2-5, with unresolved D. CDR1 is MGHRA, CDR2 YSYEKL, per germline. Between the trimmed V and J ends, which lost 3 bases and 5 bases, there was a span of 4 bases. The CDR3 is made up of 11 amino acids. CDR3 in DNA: TGCGCCAGCAGCCAGGAGGAGACCCAGTACTTC. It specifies CASSQEETQYF.

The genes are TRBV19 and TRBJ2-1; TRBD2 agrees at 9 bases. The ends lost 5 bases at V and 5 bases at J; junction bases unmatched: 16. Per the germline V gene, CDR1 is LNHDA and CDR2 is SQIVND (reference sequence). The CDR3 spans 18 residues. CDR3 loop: CASSEYKLGSGRNNEQFF. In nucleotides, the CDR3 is TGTGCCAGTAGTGAGTATAAGCTAGGTAGCGGGAGAAACAATGAGCAGTTCTTC.

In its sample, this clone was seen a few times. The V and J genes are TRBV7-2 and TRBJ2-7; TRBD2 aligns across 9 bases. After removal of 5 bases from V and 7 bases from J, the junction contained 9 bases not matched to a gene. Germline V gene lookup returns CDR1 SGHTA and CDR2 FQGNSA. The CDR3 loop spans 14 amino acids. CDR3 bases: TGTGCCAGCAGCATACGTAGCGGGGGCCTAGAGCAGTACTTC. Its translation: CASSIRSGGLEQYF.

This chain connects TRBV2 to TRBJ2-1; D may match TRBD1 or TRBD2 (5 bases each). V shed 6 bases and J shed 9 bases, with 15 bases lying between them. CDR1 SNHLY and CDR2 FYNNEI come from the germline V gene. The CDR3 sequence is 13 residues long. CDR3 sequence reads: CASSQEGSGEQFF. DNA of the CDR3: TGTGCCAGCAGCCAAGAGGGGTCGGGTGAGCAGTTCTTC.

CDR3 sequence reads: CASSNIVGSSYEQYF. The CDR3 bases are TGTGCCAGCAGTAACATAGTGGGGAGCTCCTACGAGCAGTACTTC. The gene calls are TRBV27 and TRBJ2-7, with D possibly matching TRBD2 (5 bases). Trimming took 5 bases from V and 0 from J, leaving 14 bases between them. Germline CDR1 MNHEY, CDR2 SMNVEV (reference sequence). This CDR3 has 15 residues.

The CDR3 protein is CASRQGQGIAYEQYF. DNA of the CDR3: TGTGCCAGCAGACAAGGACAGGGAATAGCCTACGAGCAGTACTTC. The chain employs TRBV28 and TRBJ2-7; 8 bases line up with TRBD1. CDR3 length: 15 residues. Germline lookup yields CDR1 MDHEN and CDR2 SYDVKM. Trimming cost V 6 bases and J 2 bases; bases outside gene matches: 9.

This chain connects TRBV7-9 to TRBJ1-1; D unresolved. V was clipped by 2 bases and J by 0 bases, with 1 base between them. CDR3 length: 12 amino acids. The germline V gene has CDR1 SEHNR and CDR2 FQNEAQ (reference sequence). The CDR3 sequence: CASSLMNTEAFF. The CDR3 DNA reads TGTGCCAGCAGCTTAATGAACACTGAAGCTTTCTTT.

CDR3: CASNQGAGGELFF. CDR3 DNA: TGTGCCAGCAACCAGGGGGCCGGCGGGGAGCTGTTTTTT. The chain couples TRBV12-3 or TRBV12-4 to TRBJ2-2; 8 bases map to TRBD1. Trimming took 7 bases from V and 7 from J; bases not matched to a gene: 5. This CDR3 spans 13 amino acids.

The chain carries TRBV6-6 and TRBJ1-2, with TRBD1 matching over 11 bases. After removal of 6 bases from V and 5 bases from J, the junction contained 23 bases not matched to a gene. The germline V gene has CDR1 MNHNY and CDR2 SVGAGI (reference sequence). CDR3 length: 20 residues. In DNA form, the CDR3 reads TGTGCCAGCAGCCTAAAGTCACCCCGGACAGGGGGCGCCGGCTTTTATGGCTACACCTTC. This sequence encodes CASSLKSPRTGGAGFYGYTF.

The CDR3 DNA is TGTGCCAGCAGCTTCCGACAGAACACCGGGGAGCTGTTTTTT. Residues: CASSFRQNTGELFF. The chain is built from TRBV7-2 and TRBJ2-2, with D hard to call. Trimming took off 3 bases at V and 1 base at J, with 6 bases between the two ends. Germline V gives CDR1 SGHTA, CDR2 FQGNSA. This CDR3 has 14 amino acids. Full variable domain (missing parts from reference TRBV7-2 and TRBJ2-2): GAGVSQSPSNKVTEKGKDVELRCDPISGHTALYWYRQSLGQGLEFLIYFQGNSAPDKSGLPSDRFSAERTGGSVSTLTIQRTQQEDSAVYLCASSFRQNTGELFFGEGSRLTVL.

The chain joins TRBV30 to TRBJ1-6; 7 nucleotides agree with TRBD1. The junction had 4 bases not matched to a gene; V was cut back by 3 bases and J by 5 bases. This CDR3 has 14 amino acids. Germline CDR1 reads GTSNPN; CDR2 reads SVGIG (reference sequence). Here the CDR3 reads CAWRPGTDNSPLHF. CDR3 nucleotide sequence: TGTGCCTGGAGACCCGGGACAGATAATTCACCCCTCCACTTT.

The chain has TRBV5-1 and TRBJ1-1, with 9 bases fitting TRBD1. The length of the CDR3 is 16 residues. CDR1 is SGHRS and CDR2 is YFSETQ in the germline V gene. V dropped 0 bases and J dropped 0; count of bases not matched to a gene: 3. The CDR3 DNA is TGCGCCAGCAGCTTGGCGACAGGGGGGATGAACACTGAAGCTTTCTTT. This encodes CASSLATGGMNTEAFF.

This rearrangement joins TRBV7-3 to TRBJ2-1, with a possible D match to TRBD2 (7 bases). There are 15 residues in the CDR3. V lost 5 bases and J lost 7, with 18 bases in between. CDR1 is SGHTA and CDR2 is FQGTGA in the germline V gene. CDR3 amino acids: CASSPRGGPWNEQFF. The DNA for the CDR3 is TGTGCCAGCAGCCCAAGGGGGGGACCCTGGAATGAGCAGTTCTTC.

The chain's CDR3 is CASGQVDEAFF. Here the CDR3 DNA reads TGTGCCAGCGGACAGGTTGATGAAGCTTTCTTT. The V and J genes are TRBV12-3 or TRBV12-4 and TRBJ1-1; 7 bases line up with TRBD1. CDR3 length equals 11 residues. With 8 bases clipped from V and 7 bases from J, the junction kept 4 bases outside the gene matches.

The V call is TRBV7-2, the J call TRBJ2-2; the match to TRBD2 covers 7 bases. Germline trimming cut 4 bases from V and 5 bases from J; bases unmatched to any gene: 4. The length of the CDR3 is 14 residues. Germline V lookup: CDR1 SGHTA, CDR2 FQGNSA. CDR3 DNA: TGTGCCAGCAGCTCGGGGCGGGGGACCGGGGAGCTGTTTTTT. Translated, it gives CASSSGRGTGELFF.

CDR3 region: CAGQENNQPQHF. The CDR3 DNA reads as TGTGCCGGACAGGAGAACAATCAGCCCCAGCATTTT. The genes are TRBV28 and TRBJ1-5; TRBD1 matches 7 bases. Germline V gene sequence: CDR1 MDHEN, CDR2 SYDVKM. The J segment lost 3 bases and the V segment lost 11 bases, leaving 4 bases of the junction unmatched. The CDR3 is 12 amino acids.